This T cell receptor beta chain was profiled in a study of T cells after yellow fever vaccination. Points on this clonotype: Its cognate antigen is unknown.

A 5'RACE template-switching step, the method used to make TCR cDNA, added a universal primer site and UMIs. Via MiXCR, TCRdb re-called the 5' RACE reads, giving one row per CDR3 protein. The table includes some 200,000 distinct CDR3 sequences, 11% detected once. Whole-study results and caveats: A small proportion of clonotypes was detected in both the CD4 and CD8 compartments.

The TCR originated in a man younger than 30 who received the YFV17D yellow fever vaccine. The sample in question was CD8+ T cells sorted from PBMCs, obtained 15 days after the yellow fever booster vaccination.

CDR3 coding DNA: TGTGCCAGCAGCCTGGGGAGCGACACGAGAGAGCGCGATGAGCAGTTCTTC. Translating gives CASSLGSDTRERDEQFF. This chain connects TRBV7-6 to TRBJ2-1; a possible D gene is TRBD2 (5 bases). Germline CDR1 SGHVS, CDR2 FNYEAQ. The germline V and J ends were trimmed by 5 bases and 8 bases, with 25 bases remaining between them. This CDR3 spans 17 amino acids.